The sequence of this TCR beta chain was determined in a study of T-cell reconstitution after alpha-beta-depleted transplantation in children. This clonotype appeared many times. The TCRbeta library was prepared with unique molecular identifiers. TCRdb reanalysed the PCR reads using MiXCR and keeps one entry per CDR3 protein. The sample carries roughly 180,000 distinct CDR3 sequences, less than 15% recorded once. The CDR3 covers 17 residues. The V and J ends lost 5 bases and 4 bases respectively, with 21 bases between them. Germline CDR1 is SGHAT and CDR2 is FQNNGV. The receptor's source is a human donor who donated a stem cell graft to a child with acute lymphoblastic leukemia. The V call is TRBV11-2, the J call TRBJ2-1, with D tentatively TRBD1 (6 bases). The sequencing used PBMCs from the stem cell graft donor, collected from the stem cell graft. Here the CDR3 reads CASSDLKTGYKYNEQFF. DNA of the CDR3: TGTGCCAGCAGCGACCTCAAGACAGGCTATAAGTACAATGAGCAGTTCTTC.